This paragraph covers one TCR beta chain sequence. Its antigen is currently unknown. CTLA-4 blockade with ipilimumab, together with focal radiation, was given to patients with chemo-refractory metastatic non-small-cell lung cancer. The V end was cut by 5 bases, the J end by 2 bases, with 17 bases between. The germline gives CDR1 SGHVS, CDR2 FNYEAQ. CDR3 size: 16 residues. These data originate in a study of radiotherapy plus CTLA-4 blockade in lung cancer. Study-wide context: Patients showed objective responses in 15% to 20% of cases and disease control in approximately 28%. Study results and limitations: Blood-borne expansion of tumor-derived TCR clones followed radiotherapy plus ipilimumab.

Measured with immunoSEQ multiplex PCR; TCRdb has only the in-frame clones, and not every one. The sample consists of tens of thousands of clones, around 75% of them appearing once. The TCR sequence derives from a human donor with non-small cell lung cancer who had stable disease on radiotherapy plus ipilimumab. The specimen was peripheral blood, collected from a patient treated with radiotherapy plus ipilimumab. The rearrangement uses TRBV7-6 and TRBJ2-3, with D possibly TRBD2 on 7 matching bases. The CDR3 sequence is CASSPQPGGATDTQYF. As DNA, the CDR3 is TGTGCCAGCAGCCCCCAGCCTGGGGGGGCCACAGATACGCAGTATTTT.